This T cell receptor (beta chain) appears in the sequencing data of a study of OX40 agonist ivuxolimab in advanced cancers. This clone was counted a single time. Germline lookup yields CDR1 PRHDT and CDR2 FYEKMQ (reference sequence). J lost 7 bases, V lost 5 bases, and 9 bases had no gene match. The CDR3 spans 15 residues. TCRdb's copy holds only in-frame clones and misses some; the assay was immunoSEQ multiplex PCR. The sample records approximately 99,000 clones, about 91% being singletons. The V gene is TRBV13, the J gene TRBJ2-3; 10 positions agree with TRBD2. The receptor's source is an adult with an advanced solid tumor such as melanoma, head and neck, liver or kidney cancer. Sequences were derived from CD4+ or CD8+ T cells sorted from blood, sampled in a trial of the OX40 agonist ivuxolimab. The chain's CDR3 is CASSKAGGHPNTQYF. CDR3 DNA sequence: TGTGCCAGCAGCAAAGCGGGGGGGCATCCGAATACGCAGTATTTT.